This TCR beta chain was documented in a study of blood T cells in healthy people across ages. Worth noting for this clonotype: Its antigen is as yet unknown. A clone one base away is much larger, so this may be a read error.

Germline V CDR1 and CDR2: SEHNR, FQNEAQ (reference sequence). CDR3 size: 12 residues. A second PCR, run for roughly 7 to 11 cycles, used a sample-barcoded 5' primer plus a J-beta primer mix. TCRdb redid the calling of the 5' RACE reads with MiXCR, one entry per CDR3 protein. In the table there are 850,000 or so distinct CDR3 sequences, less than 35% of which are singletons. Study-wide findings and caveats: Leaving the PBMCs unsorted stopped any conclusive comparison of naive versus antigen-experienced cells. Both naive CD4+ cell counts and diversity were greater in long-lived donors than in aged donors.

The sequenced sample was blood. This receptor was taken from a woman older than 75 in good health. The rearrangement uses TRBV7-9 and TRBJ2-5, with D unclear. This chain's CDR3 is CSSSLVMETQYF. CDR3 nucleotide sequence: TGTTCCAGCAGCTTAGTAATGGAGACCCAGTACTTC.